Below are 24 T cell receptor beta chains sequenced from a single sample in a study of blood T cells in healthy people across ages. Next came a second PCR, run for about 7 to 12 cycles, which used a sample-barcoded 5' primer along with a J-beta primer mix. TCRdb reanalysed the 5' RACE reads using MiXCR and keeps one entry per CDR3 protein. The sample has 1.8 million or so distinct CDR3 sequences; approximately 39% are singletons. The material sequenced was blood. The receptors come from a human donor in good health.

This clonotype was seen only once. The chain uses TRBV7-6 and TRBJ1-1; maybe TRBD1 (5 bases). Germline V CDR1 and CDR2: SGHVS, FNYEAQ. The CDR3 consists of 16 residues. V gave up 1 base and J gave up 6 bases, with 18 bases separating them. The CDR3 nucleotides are TGTGCCAGCAGCTTAGGAGAGAGTTGGGGGAGCTCTGAAGCTTTCTTT. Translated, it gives CASSLGESWGSSEAFF.

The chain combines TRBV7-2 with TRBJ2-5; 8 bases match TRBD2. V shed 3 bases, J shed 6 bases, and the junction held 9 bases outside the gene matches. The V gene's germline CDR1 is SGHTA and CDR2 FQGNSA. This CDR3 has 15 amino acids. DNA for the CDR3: TGTGCCAGCAGCTTCTCAGCGGGGGAGGGAAAGACCCAGTACTTC. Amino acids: CASSFSAGEGKTQYF.

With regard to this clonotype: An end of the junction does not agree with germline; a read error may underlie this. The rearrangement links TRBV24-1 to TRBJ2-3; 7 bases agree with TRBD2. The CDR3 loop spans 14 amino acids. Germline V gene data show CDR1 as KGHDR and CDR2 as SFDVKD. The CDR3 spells CATSDRTRTGTQYF. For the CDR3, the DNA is TGTGCCACCAGTGATCGGACTAGAACAGGTACGCAGTATTTT.

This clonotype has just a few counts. Here the CDR3 reads CAWGTQDYEQYF. The CDR3 nucleotides read TGTGCCTGGGGGACACAGGACTACGAGCAGTACTTC. V is TRBV30 and J is TRBJ2-7; maybe TRBD1 (6 bases). Germline V gene sequence: CDR1 GTSNPN, CDR2 SVGIG (reference sequence). The CDR3 covers 12 residues. Trimming took off 5 bases at V and 3 bases at J, with 11 bases between the two ends.

The CDR3 DNA is TGTGCCACCCGAGGATGGGGCGGAGTTGGAAATGAGCAGTTCTTC. It encodes CATRGWGGVGNEQFF. V usage is TRBV7-9 and J usage is TRBJ2-1; D is perhaps TRBD1 (5 bases). The length of the CDR3 is 15 residues. Trimming took 10 bases from V and 7 from J, leaving 23 bases between them. Germline V gene lookup returns CDR1 SEHNR and CDR2 FQNEAQ (reference sequence).

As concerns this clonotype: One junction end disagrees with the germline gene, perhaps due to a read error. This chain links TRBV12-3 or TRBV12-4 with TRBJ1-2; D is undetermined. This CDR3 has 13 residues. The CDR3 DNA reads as TGTGCCAGCAGCCAACAGAGAAACTATGACTACACCTTC. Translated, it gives CASSQQRNYDYTF.

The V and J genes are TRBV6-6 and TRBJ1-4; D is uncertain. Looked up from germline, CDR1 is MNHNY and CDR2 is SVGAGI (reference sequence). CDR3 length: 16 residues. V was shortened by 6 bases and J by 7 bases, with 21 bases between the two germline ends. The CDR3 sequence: CASSQRTGSLREKLFF. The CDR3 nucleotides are TGTGCCAGCAGCCAGCGGACGGGGAGTCTTCGTGAAAAACTGTTTTTT.

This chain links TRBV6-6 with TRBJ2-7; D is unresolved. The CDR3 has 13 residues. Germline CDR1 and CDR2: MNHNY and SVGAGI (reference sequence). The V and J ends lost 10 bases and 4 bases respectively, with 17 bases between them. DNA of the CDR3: TGTGCCACGGCCCTAGAGTCTGATTACGAGCAGTACTTC. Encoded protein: CATALESDYEQYF.

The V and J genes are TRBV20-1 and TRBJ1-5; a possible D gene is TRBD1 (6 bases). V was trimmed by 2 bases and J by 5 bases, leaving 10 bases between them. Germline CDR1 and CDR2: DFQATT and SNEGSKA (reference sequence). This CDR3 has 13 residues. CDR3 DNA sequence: TGCAGTGCTAGAAAGGCAGGGGATCAGCCCCAGCATTTT. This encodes CSARKAGDQPQHF.

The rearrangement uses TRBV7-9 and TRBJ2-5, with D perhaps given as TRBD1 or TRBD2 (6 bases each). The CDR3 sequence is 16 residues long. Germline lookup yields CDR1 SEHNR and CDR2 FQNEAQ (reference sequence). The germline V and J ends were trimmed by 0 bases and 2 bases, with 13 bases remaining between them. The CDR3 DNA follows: TGTGCCAGCAGCTTAGCGACCGGGGGCCGACAAGAGACCCAGTACTTC. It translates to CASSLATGGRQETQYF.

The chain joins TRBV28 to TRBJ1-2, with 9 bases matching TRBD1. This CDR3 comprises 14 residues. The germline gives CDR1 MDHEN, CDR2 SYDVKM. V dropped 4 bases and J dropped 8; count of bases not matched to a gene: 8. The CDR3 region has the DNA TGTGCCAGCAGTTACTCACAGGGGGCGATAGGCTACACCTTC. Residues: CASSYSQGAIGYTF.

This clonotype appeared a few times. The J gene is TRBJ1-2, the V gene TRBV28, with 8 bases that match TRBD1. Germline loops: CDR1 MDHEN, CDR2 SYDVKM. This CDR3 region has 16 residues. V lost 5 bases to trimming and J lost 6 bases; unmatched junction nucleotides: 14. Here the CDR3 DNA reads TGTGCCAGCAGTCCGCTCATGGGGGCAGGGGGCGATGGCTACACCTTC. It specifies CASSPLMGAGGDGYTF.

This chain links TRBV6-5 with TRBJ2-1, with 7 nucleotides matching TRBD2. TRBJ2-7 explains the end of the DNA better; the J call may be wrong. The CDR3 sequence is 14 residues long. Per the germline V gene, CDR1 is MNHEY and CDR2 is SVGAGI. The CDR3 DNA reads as TGTGCCACGGGAGGTCATAGCTCCTACAATGAGCAGTACTTC. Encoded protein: CATGGHSSYNEQYF.

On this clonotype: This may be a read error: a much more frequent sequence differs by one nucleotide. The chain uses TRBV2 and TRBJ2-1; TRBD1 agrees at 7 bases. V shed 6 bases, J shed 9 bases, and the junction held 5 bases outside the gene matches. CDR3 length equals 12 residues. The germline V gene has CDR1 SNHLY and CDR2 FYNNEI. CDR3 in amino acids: CASRQQGPEQFF. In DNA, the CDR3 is TGTGCCAGCAGACAACAGGGGCCTGAGCAGTTCTTC.

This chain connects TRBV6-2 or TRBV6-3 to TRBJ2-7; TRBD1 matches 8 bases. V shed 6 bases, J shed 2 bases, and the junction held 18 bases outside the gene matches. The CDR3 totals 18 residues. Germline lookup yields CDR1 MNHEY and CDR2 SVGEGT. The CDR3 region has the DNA TGTGCCAGCAGCCCTGGACAGGGTACCCCCTCAGGACCCTACGAGCAGTACTTC. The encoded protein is CASSPGQGTPSGPYEQYF.

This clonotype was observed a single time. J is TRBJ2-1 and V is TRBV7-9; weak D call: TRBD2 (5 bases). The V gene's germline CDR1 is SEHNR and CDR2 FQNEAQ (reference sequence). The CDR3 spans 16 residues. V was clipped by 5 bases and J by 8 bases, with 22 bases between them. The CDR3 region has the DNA TGTGCCAGCAGCCCCCCTCACGGGATAGAGCTTTATGAGCAGTTCTTC. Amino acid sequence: CASSPPHGIELYEQFF. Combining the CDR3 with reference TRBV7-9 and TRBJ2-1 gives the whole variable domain DTGVSQNPRHKITKRGQNVTFRCDPISEHNRLYWYRQTLGQGPEFLTYFQNEAQLEKSRLLSDRFSAERPKGSFSTLEIQRTEQGDSAMYLCASSPPHGIELYEQFFGPGTRLTVL.

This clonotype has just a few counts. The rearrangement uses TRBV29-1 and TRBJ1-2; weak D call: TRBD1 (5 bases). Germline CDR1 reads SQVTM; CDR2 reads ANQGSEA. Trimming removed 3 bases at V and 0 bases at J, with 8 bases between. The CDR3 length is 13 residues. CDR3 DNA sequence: TGCAGCGTTGATGCAGGGTCTAACTATGGCTACACCTTC. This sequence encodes CSVDAGSNYGYTF.

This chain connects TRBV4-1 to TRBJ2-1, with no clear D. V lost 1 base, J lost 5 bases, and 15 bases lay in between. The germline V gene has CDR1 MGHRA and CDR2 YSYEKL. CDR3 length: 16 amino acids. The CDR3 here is CASSQGWLAVNNEQFF. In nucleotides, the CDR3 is TGCGCCAGCAGCCAAGGATGGCTGGCCGTAAACAATGAGCAGTTCTTC.

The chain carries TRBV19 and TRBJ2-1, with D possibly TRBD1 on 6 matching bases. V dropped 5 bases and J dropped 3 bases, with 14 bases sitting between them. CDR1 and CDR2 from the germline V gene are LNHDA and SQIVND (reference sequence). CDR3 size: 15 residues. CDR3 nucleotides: TGTGCCAGTAGTGGGGGCGGAACTTTCTACAATGAGCAGTTCTTC. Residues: CASSGGGTFYNEQFF. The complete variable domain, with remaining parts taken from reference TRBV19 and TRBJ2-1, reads DGGITQSPKYLFRKEGQNVTLSCEQNLNHDAMYWYRQDPGQGLRLIYYSQIVNDFQKGDIAEGYSVSREKKESFPLTVTSAQKNPTAFYLCASSGGGTFYNEQFFGPGTRLTVL.

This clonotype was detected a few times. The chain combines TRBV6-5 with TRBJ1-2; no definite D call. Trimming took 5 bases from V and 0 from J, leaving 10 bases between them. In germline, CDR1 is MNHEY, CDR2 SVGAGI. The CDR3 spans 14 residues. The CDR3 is CASSPSPTNYGYTF. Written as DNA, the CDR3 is TGTGCCAGCAGTCCGAGTCCTACTAACTATGGCTACACCTTC.

CDR3 amino acids: CAIRDRASPLHF. The CDR3 DNA reads as TGTGCCATCCGGGACAGGGCTTCTCCCCTCCACTTT. This chain connects TRBV28 to TRBJ1-6; 9 bases line up with TRBD1. The germline gives CDR1 MDHEN, CDR2 SYDVKM. CDR3 length equals 12 residues. The trim removed 10 bases at V and 13 bases at J, leaving 8 bases unmatched.

The CDR3 region is CASSLDLYRGAYEQYF. CDR3 coding DNA: TGTGCCAGCAGCTTGGACCTCTACAGGGGGGCCTACGAGCAGTACTTC. The chain joins TRBV5-8 to TRBJ2-7; 8 bases are shared with TRBD1. Germline V gene lookup returns CDR1 SGHTS and CDR2 YDEGEE. The CDR3 loop spans 16 amino acids. Unmatched junction bases numbered 7, after V lost 0 bases and J lost 2 bases.

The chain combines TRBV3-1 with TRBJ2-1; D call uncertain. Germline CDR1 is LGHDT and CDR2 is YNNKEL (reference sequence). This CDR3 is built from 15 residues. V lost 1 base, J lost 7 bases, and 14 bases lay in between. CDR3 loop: CASSQGRSSNNEQFF. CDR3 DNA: TGTGCCAGCAGCCAAGGTCGGTCTAGTAATAATGAGCAGTTCTTC.

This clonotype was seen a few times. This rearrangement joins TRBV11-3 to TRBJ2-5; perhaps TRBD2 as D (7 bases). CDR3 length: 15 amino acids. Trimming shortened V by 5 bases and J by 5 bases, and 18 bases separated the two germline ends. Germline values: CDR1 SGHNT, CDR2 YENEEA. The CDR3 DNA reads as TGTGCCAGCAGCGTACAGTTTGGCGGGGGCGAGACCCAGTACTTC. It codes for CASSVQFGGGETQYF.